This entry is about one T cell receptor (beta chain). Its cognate antigen is unknown. This specimen comes from a study of T cell responses to AZD1222 COVID-19 vaccine. General study points: The sample set comprised mostly white British donors with more females, and clonal diversity was possibly underestimated. Spike regions recognized by vaccine-associated CD4 TCRs spanned the protein, led by 160-218 and 743-854. Two AZD1222 administrations were followed by greater Spike-specific TCR breadth and depth. Baseline seropositives among AZD1222 recipients totaled only six or seven.

The length of the CDR3 is 13 residues. Trimming stripped 6 bases from V and 8 bases from J, with 16 bases between. Sequenced by immunoSEQ multiplex PCR; TCRdb stores in-frame clones only, minus some. The sample includes 140,000 to 150,000 clones, about nine tenths of them seen just once. Source: peripheral blood, taken on day 0 of MenACWY control vaccination. The chain couples TRBV12-3 or TRBV12-4 to TRBJ1-2, with unresolved D. The TCR sequence derives from an adult in good health. The CDR3 reads CASSFGSRRGYTF. The CDR3 DNA reads TGTGCCAGCAGCTTCGGCAGTCGTCGAGGCTACACCTTC.